What follows are 23 T cell receptor beta chains derived from one specimen sequenced in a study of patients and donors after allogeneic stem cell transplantation. TCRdb used MiXCR to reprocess the RT-PCR reads, holding one entry per CDR3 protein. The table has more than 850,000 distinct CDR3 sequences, more than 15% seen once; the top ten hold about 6%. The material sequenced was blood, either unsorted or a sorted T cell fraction (not recorded which). Every receptor here comes from a human donor who was either an allogeneic HSCT recipient or a stem cell or donor lymphocyte infusion donor (not recorded which). It is not recorded whose cells these are; they may come from a transplant donor.

This clonotype has ten or more counts. V is TRBV29-1 and J is TRBJ2-1, with D tentatively TRBD1 or TRBD2 (5 bases each). Germline loops: CDR1 SQVTM, CDR2 ANQGSEA. V lost 7 bases and J 10 bases, leaving 17 bases between the germline ends. This CDR3 region has 12 residues. CDR3 sequence: CSALRDRIEQFF. CDR3 nucleotides: TGCAGCGCCCTCCGGGACCGTATAGAGCAGTTCTTC.

The chain joins TRBV29-1 to TRBJ2-3, with TRBD2 matching over 7 bases. This CDR3 region has 13 residues. V lost 7 bases and J lost 1; bases outside the gene matches: 5. The V gene's germline CDR1 is SQVTM and CDR2 ANQGSEA. CDR3 loop: CSDKRGGTDTQYF. For the CDR3, the DNA is TGCAGCGACAAACGGGGGGGCACAGATACGCAGTATTTT.

The V call is TRBV30, the J call TRBJ1-1, with 9 nucleotides matching TRBD1. Germline V gives CDR1 GTSNPN, CDR2 SVGIG (reference sequence). The V and J ends lost 3 bases and 3 bases, in that order; junction bases with no gene match: 8. The CDR3 covers 15 residues. CDR3 DNA: TGTGCCTGGAGCGCCGGGACAGGGTACGACACTGAAGCTTTCTTT. Its protein product is CAWSAGTGYDTEAFF.

The CDR3 region has the DNA TGTGCCTGGAGTGTCGGGACTAGCGGGAGGGCCCAGGGGCAGTTCTTC. It is translated as CAWSVGTSGRAQGQFF. V and J are TRBV30 and TRBJ2-1, with TRBD2 matching over 16 bases. The ends lost 0 bases at V and 12 bases at J; junction bases unmatched: 8. Germline V gene lookup returns CDR1 GTSNPN and CDR2 SVGIG (reference sequence). The CDR3 is 16 residues long.

In its sample, this clonotype was seen a few times. This rearrangement joins TRBV6-1 to TRBJ2-5; TRBD2 matches at 7 bases. V shed 5 bases and J 2 bases; nucleotides not matched to a gene: 8. The germline gives CDR1 MNHNS, CDR2 SASEGT. This CDR3 is 15 amino acids long. Here the CDR3 DNA reads TGTGCCAGCAGTCAGAAGACTAGCCTTCAAGAGACCCAGTACTTC. Protein sequence: CASSQKTSLQETQYF.

The table lists this clonotype with a few counts. The V call is TRBV5-1, the J call TRBJ2-2, with 8 bases aligning to TRBD2. Germline CDR1 reads SGHRS; CDR2 reads YFSETQ. CDR3 length: 16 residues. Germline trimming cut 5 bases from V and 0 bases from J; bases unmatched to any gene: 6. CDR3 sequence (DNA): TGCGCCAGCAGTCGGACTAGCACTTCGAACACCGGGGAGCTGTTTTTT. This sequence encodes CASSRTSTSNTGELFF.

The sample holds many counts of this clonotype. The gene calls are TRBV7-9 and TRBJ2-1; perhaps TRBD2 as D (6 bases). The ends were cut back, 5 bases at V and 4 bases at J, with 15 bases in the middle. In germline, CDR1 is SEHNR, CDR2 FQNEAQ (reference sequence). The CDR3 sequence is 15 residues long. The DNA for the CDR3 is TGTGCCAGCAGCCCTCTCGGAAGCGGGTACAATGAGCAGTTCTTC. It specifies CASSPLGSGYNEQFF.

This clonotype has just a few counts. This chain joins TRBV29-1 and TRBJ2-5; D ambiguous. This CDR3 has 14 residues. Per the germline V gene, CDR1 is SQVTM and CDR2 is ANQGSEA. Trimming left V 7 bases short and J 7 bases short, with 22 bases between. CDR3 amino acids: CSALSVQSRWTQYF. DNA for the CDR3: TGCAGCGCCCTATCTGTCCAGTCCCGGTGGACCCAGTACTTC.

The V and J genes are TRBV19 and TRBJ2-1; D not resolved. The CDR3 loop spans 11 amino acids. The V end was cut by 9 bases, the J end by 5 bases, with 8 bases between. Germline values: CDR1 LNHDA, CDR2 SQIVND (reference sequence). The CDR3 sequence: CASAINNEQFF. The CDR3 DNA reads TGTGCCAGCGCCATTAACAATGAGCAGTTCTTC.

This clonotype was seen ten or more times. The chain recombines TRBV10-3 with TRBJ2-7; 10 positions match TRBD2. This CDR3 contains 16 residues. Looked up from germline, CDR1 is ENHRY and CDR2 is SYGVKD. V gave up 0 bases and J gave up 1 base; unmatched junction bases: 3. The CDR3 nucleotides read TGTGCCATCAGTGAGTCGATACTAGCGGGATCCTACGAGCAGTACTTC. Its protein product is CAISESILAGSYEQYF.

There are a few counts of this clonotype. V and J are TRBV3-1 and TRBJ2-3; D is ambiguous. Trimming left V 0 bases short and J 2 bases short, with 6 bases between. This CDR3 region has 14 residues. Germline V CDR1 and CDR2: LGHDT, YNNKEL (reference sequence). The CDR3 loop is CASSQDSDTDTQYF. DNA for the CDR3: TGTGCCAGCAGCCAAGATAGTGACACAGATACGCAGTATTTT.

This clonotype turned up a few times. The J gene is TRBJ2-3, the V gene TRBV6-2 or TRBV6-3, with D possibly matching TRBD2 (6 bases). Germline-derived CDR1 and CDR2 are MNHEY and SVGEGT. V lost 5 bases to trimming and J lost 4 bases, with 13 bases between them. The CDR3 contains 14 residues. CDR3 sequence reads: CASSTRLVPDTQYF. The CDR3 DNA reads as TGTGCCAGCAGTACTCGACTAGTACCAGATACGCAGTATTTT.

V usage is TRBV20-1 and J usage is TRBJ2-2; D uncertain. Per germline, CDR1 DFQATT and CDR2 SNEGSKA (reference sequence). The length of the CDR3 is 11 residues. This CDR3 is CSGINTGELFF. The CDR3 nucleotides are TGCAGCGGAATAAACACCGGGGAGCTGTTTTTT.

This clonotype was recorded once. The chain couples TRBV7-3 to TRBJ2-5; 9 bases are a match to TRBD2. In germline, CDR1 is SGHTA, CDR2 FQGTGA. With 4 bases clipped from V and 2 bases from J, the junction kept 11 bases outside the gene matches. This CDR3 is built from 17 residues. The CDR3 loop is CASSSSRLAGRQETQYF. The CDR3 DNA reads TGTGCCAGCAGCTCCTCTAGGCTAGCGGGAAGACAAGAGACCCAGTACTTC.

This clonotype was found a few times. This chain uses TRBV7-6 with TRBJ2-6; 13 positions match TRBD2. The J segment lost 1 base and the V segment lost 1 base, leaving 7 bases of the junction unmatched. CDR1 and CDR2 (germline): SGHVS, FNYEAQ. The CDR3 spans 20 residues. The CDR3 loop is CASSLVLGLAGTSGANVLTF. In DNA form, the CDR3 reads TGTGCCAGCAGCTTAGTGTTGGGACTAGCGGGGACTTCTGGGGCCAACGTCCTGACTTTC.

This clonotype was detected only a few times. The chain combines TRBV10-3 with TRBJ1-2; D ambiguous. This CDR3 contains 13 residues. CDR1 and CDR2 from the germline V gene are ENHRY and SYGVKD. The V end lost 6 bases, the J end lost 3 bases, and 11 bases lay between the germline ends. CDR3 loop: CAISPDGDYGYTF. The CDR3 bases are TGTGCCATCAGCCCGGACGGAGACTATGGCTACACCTTC.

Here the CDR3 reads CAISPSGGAGELFF. In DNA, the CDR3 is TGTGCCATCAGCCCTAGCGGGGGGGCCGGGGAGCTGTTTTTT. V is TRBV10-3 and J is TRBJ2-2; 12 bases agree with TRBD2. J gave up 6 bases and V 6 bases, and 2 bases lay outside the gene matches. This CDR3 region has 14 residues. Germline V gives CDR1 ENHRY, CDR2 SYGVKD.

In this sample, this clonotype turned up a few times. The CDR3 here is CATSDLGREVGSYNEQFF. The CDR3 DNA is TGTGCCACCAGTGATTTGGGGCGGGAGGTCGGCTCCTACAATGAGCAGTTCTTC. J is TRBJ2-1 and V is TRBV24-1; TRBD2 agrees at 8 bases. CDR3 length: 18 amino acids. Trimming took 0 bases from V and 0 from J; bases not matched to a gene: 6. CDR1 and CDR2 from the germline V gene are KGHDR and SFDVKD.

V usage is TRBV5-1 and J usage is TRBJ2-7; D gene uncertain. Trimming took off 0 bases at V and 5 bases at J, with 12 bases between the two ends. The CDR3 loop spans 14 amino acids. CDR1 and CDR2 (germline): SGHRS, YFSETQ. The CDR3 DNA is TGCGCCAGCAGCTTGGTGGGATCGCAGGACGAGCAGTACTTC. Translation gives CASSLVGSQDEQYF.

The chain has TRBV20-1 and TRBJ1-2; no clear D. CDR1 and CDR2 (germline): DFQATT, SNEGSKA (reference sequence). The V end lost 0 bases, the J end lost 6 bases, and 8 bases lay between the germline ends. CDR3 length: 12 residues. CDR3 sequence: CSARDETDGYTF. As DNA, the CDR3 is TGCAGTGCTAGAGATGAGACCGATGGCTACACCTTC.

The rearrangement joins TRBV20-1 to TRBJ1-4; D gene unclear. This CDR3 has 13 residues. V dropped 3 bases and J dropped 8 bases, with 13 bases sitting between them. The germline gives CDR1 DFQATT, CDR2 SNEGSKA (reference sequence). CDR3 loop: CSARDGVNEKLFF. CDR3 bases: TGCAGTGCTAGGGACGGGGTAAACGAAAAACTGTTTTTT.

This clonotype was detected only a few times. The DNA of the CDR3 is TGCGCCAGCAGCCAAGACGACGGATTAGCGGGATCGGAGACCCAGTACTTC. Protein sequence: CASSQDDGLAGSETQYF. The chain carries TRBV4-1 and TRBJ2-5; 8 bases line up with TRBD2. Per germline, CDR1 MGHRA and CDR2 YSYEKL. With 0 bases clipped from V and 5 bases from J, the junction kept 11 bases outside the gene matches. The CDR3 runs 17 residues.

CDR3 region: CASYVSGGGSYNEQFF. The CDR3 DNA sequence: TGCGCCAGCTACGTAAGCGGCGGTGGCTCCTACAATGAGCAGTTCTTC. The chain is built from TRBV5-1 and TRBJ2-1; D may be TRBD2 (5 bases). Per the germline V gene, CDR1 is SGHRS and CDR2 is YFSETQ. This CDR3 is built from 16 residues. V was shortened by 7 bases and J by 0 bases, with 17 bases between the two germline ends.